The source of this T cell receptor (beta chain) is a study of graft-versus-host responses after intestinal transplantation. The CDR3 extends over 17 amino acids. Germline V gene sequence: CDR1 SGHRS, CDR2 YFSETQ. V shed 5 bases and J 2 bases; nucleotides not matched to a gene: 9. Details on this clone: The target antigen is unknown.

TCRdb keeps only in-frame clones here, not all; method: immunoSEQ multiplex PCR. This table has about 90,000 clones, 91% appearing once. Material: unstimulated CD4+ T cells sorted from spleen or lymph node cells, obtained before transplant. This receptor was identified in a human donor who was the organ donor for an intestinal transplant. The chain links TRBV5-1 to TRBJ2-7; 14 nucleotides line up with TRBD2. The CDR3 bases are TGCGCCAGCAGTTTAGGGACTAGCGGGAGCTACCCCTACGAGCAGTACTTC. Translating gives CASSLGTSGSYPYEQYF.